This TCR beta chain was profiled in a study of T cell responses to AZD1222 COVID-19 vaccine. Study outcomes and limitations: Just 6 or 7 AZD1222 recipients were seropositive at baseline. CD4 TCRs linked to vaccination spanned spike, dominating at 160-218 and 743-854. Most donors were white British and more were female, and clonal diversity was possibly underestimated.

The assay was immunoSEQ multiplex PCR, and TCRdb's table has in-frame clones only and misses some. Among roughly 180,000 clones, approximately 86% were seen once, and the ten largest hold around 0.5%. As to this clone: Its matching antigen is unknown.

Trimming removed 0 bases from V and 5 bases from J, with 13 bases in between. The germline gives CDR1 SGHTA, CDR2 FQGNSA. CDR3 size: 15 residues. This sequence was found in an adult in good health. The chain has TRBV7-2 and TRBJ1-2; tentatively, D is TRBD1 (6 bases). The sequenced sample was peripheral blood, obtained on day 0 of AZD1222 vaccination. The CDR3 DNA reads TGTGCCAGCAGCTTAGCGAGGGGGTCCAAATATGGCTACACCTTC. It specifies CASSLARGSKYGYTF.